The source of this T cell receptor beta chain is a study of blood T cell repertoires in COVID-19 (dated by TCRdb to 2018 to 2020). Describing the broader study: The collaborator samples originated in the United States, Italy and Spain and spanned the acute and convalescent phases of COVID-19. The material from the prospective study consisted of cDNA or gDNA derived from T cells, B-cell-depleted T cells, or PBMCs. The dataset comprised deeply sampled blood TCRbeta repertoires from subjects exposed to, actively infected with, or recovered from COVID-19. The repertoires were released in a freely available public database meant as a resource for research on the immune response to SARS-CoV-2. Samples were obtained from the ongoing ImmuneRACE study (first 160 participants) and from 1,254 subjects provided by 6 global collaborators. The sample metadata nearly always contained a de-identified subject ID, COVID-19 status, age in years and sex. Where available, HLA class I and class II types were taken from metadata supplied by the sample provider and were not determined by assay-based typing.

In Seattle, one collaborating source enrolled patients while the infection was active and tracked those patients longitudinally over the course of disease. The collaborating institutions used their own protocols to collect whole blood in K2EDTA tubes. Collaborator samples were shipped for TCRbeta analysis as frozen whole blood, isolated PBMCs, or DNA extracted from either sample type. The immunoSEQ Assay, a bias-controlled multiplex PCR, was used to amplify TCRbeta CDR3 regions from genomic DNA. Per the original workflow: Within the assay, amplification of reference gene primers was used to estimate how many nucleated cells each sample contained. To quantify the absolute abundance of each unique TCRbeta CDR3 rearrangement, sequence reads were collapsed and filtered. For each sample, productive Simpson clonality was calculated as the square root of Simpson's diversity index across productive rearrangements. The clones in this table, taken by TCRdb from immuneACCESS, are in-frame only. Not every clone is retained; where verified, under half of the shortfall comes from an unresolved V gene, and the cause of the rest is unknown. The V and J calls and clone size are taken from that table; D and trimming were inferred from the DNA. This sample holds about 350,000 clones; roughly nine tenths were observed only once. The top ten clonotypes cover 3% to 4.5% of the sample.

The investigation overall reported the following: The quantity of clinical and demographic metadata differed by source and by participant and was supplied without curation.

This clone was seen a handful of times. What antigen it recognizes has not been identified. No much larger clone is present one base from it, and per-base qualities are unavailable. V is reduced by 1 base and J by 3 bases, leaving a spacing of 6 bases between them. The CDR3 starts with the cysteine, ends with the phenylalanine, and has 13 residues. Of all the DNA, just the CDR3 is kept, 39 bases in frame from base 1. CDR1 and CDR2 are read off the germline V gene (reference sequence) as LNHDA and SQIVND. Input material: peripheral blood. The sequence was obtained from a woman aged 55-70 years with COVID-19, enrolled during active disease. The chain uses TRBV19 and TRBJ1-1; TRBD1 might be the D gene, on 5 matching bases. The CDR3 corresponds to CASSIAGYTEAFF. The DNA sequence is TGTGCCAGTAGTATAGCAGGGTACACTGAAGCTTTCTTT.